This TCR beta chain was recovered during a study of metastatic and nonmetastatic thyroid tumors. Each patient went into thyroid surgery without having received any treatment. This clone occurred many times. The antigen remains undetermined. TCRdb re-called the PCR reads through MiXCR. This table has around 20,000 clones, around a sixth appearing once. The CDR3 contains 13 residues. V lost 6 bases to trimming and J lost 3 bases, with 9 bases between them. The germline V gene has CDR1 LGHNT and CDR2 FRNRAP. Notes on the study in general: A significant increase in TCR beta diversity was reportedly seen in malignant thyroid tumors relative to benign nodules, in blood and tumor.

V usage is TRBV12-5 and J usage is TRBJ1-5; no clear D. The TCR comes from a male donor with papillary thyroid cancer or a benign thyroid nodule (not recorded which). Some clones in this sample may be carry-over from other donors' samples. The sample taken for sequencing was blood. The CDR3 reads CASGLEFNQPQHF. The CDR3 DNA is TGTGCTAGTGGCCTAGAATTCAATCAGCCCCAGCATTTT.